What follows are 23 T cell receptor beta chains derived from one specimen sequenced in a study of tumor-infiltrating lymphocytes in oesophageal squamous cell carcinoma. One entry per CDR3 protein, called by TCRdb with MiXCR from the PCR reads. The sample includes nearly 20,000 distinct CDR3 sequences, less than 50% seen only once; the top ten take 6.8%. Sequencing used blood. The origin of the receptors is a male donor with esophageal squamous cell carcinoma.

The rearrangement links TRBV7-2 to TRBJ2-3; 8 positions match TRBD2. CDR3 length: 17 residues. V lost 1 base to trimming and J lost 1 base; unmatched junction nucleotides: 7. Germline CDR1 is SGHTA and CDR2 is FQGNSA. CDR3 nucleotides: TGTGCCAGCAGCTTAGTTCGGGAGGGGGACGGCACAGATACGCAGTATTTT. As protein: CASSLVREGDGTDTQYF. The full variable domain, rest sourced from reference TRBV7-2 and TRBJ2-3, is GAGVSQSPSNKVTEKGKDVELRCDPISGHTALYWYRQSLGQGLEFLIYFQGNSAPDKSGLPSDRFSAERTGGSVSTLTIQRTQQEDSAVYLCASSLVREGDGTDTQYFGPGTRLTVL.

This clonotype was picked up many times. This chain links TRBV11-2 with TRBJ1-6, with D hard to call. The CDR3 covers 16 residues. CDR1 is SGHAT and CDR2 is FQNNGV in the germline V gene. Between the trimmed V and J ends, which lost 5 bases and 2 bases, there was a span of 13 bases. CDR3 bases: TGTGCCAGCAGCCGTAGCGGTGACCCCTATAATTCACCCCTCCACTTT. Its translation is CASSRSGDPYNSPLHF.

In its sample, this clonotype was seen many times. V gene TRBV19 combines with J gene TRBJ2-2, with 7 bases that match TRBD1. J was trimmed by 0 bases and V by 5 bases; bases with no gene match: 3. This CDR3 contains 15 residues. Germline values: CDR1 LNHDA, CDR2 SQIVND (reference sequence). The CDR3 loop is CASSGDRPNTGELFF. CDR3 sequence (DNA): TGTGCCAGTAGTGGGGACAGACCGAACACCGGGGAGCTGTTTTTT.

This clonotype turned up a few times. The chain links TRBV3-1 to TRBJ2-3; D remains ambiguous. This CDR3 region has 13 residues. Germline values: CDR1 LGHDT, CDR2 YNNKEL (reference sequence). The V end lost 1 base, the J end lost 6 bases, and 8 bases lay between the germline ends. As DNA, the CDR3 is TGTGCCAGCAGCCAAGGCTATCTGGATACGCAGTATTTT. Translated: CASSQGYLDTQYF.

This sequence joins TRBV28 and TRBJ1-2; perhaps TRBD1 as D (5 bases). Trimming left V 8 bases short and J 5 bases short, with 12 bases between. Germline V CDR1 and CDR2: MDHEN, SYDVKM. The CDR3 is 12 amino acids. The CDR3 loop is CASSWRGYGYTF. In DNA form, the CDR3 reads TGTGCCAGCTCGTGGAGGGGATATGGCTACACCTTC.

The V gene is TRBV2, the J gene TRBJ1-1; possibly TRBD1 for D (5 bases). The CDR3 has 16 residues. From germline, CDR1 is SNHLY and CDR2 FYNNEI. The V end was cut by 2 bases, the J end by 4 bases, with 17 bases between. CDR3 region: CASSEWGAGRGTEAFF. The CDR3 region has the DNA TGTGCCAGCAGTGAATGGGGCGCGGGCCGGGGCACTGAAGCTTTCTTT.

This clonotype was recorded at least ten times. The genes are TRBV19 and TRBJ2-1; a possible D gene is TRBD2 (6 bases). Looked up from germline, CDR1 is LNHDA and CDR2 is SQIVND (reference sequence). Trimming took off 5 bases at V and 2 bases at J, with 13 bases between the two ends. The CDR3 has 15 residues. CDR3: CASSAAGPTYNEQFF. The CDR3 DNA reads as TGTGCCAGTAGTGCGGCGGGGCCTACCTACAATGAGCAGTTCTTC.

Comment on this clonotype: Because the CDR3 is missing its conserved closing phenylalanine or tryptophan, this is likely a read error. No DNA is shown, since the ends of the CDR3 on it are uncertain; the CDR3 is the one TCRdb lists. The V call is TRBV4-2, the J call TRBJ2-1; the table's D call TRBD2 went unverified against the DNA. The CDR3 region is 9 residues in length, termini included. Germline V CDR1 and CDR2: LGHNA, YNFKEQ. The CDR3 sequence is CASSQDQTS.

With respect to this clonotype: Relative to the germline gene, one junction end is altered; a read error may explain this. The chain recombines TRBV7-6 with TRBJ2-3; D might be TRBD2 (6 bases). The CDR3 sequence is 13 residues long. Germline CDR1 and CDR2: SGHVS and FNYEAQ. CDR3 in amino acids: CASSLAETDTQYF. CDR3 nucleotide sequence: TGTGCTAGCAGCTTAGCGGAAACAGATACGCAGTATTTT.

This clonotype showed up just a few times. The chain couples TRBV12-3 or TRBV12-4 to TRBJ2-7; 9 bases agree with TRBD2. The J call may be wrong; the DNA end is better matched by TRBJ2-1. The length of the CDR3 is 16 residues. DNA of the CDR3: TGTGCCAGCAGTTCTCTCATAGCGGGAGCGGGATATGAGCAGTTCTTC. This encodes CASSSLIAGAGYEQFF.

The chain carries TRBV5-6 and TRBJ2-3; TRBD1 matches at 7 bases. The J call may be wrong; the DNA end is better matched by TRBJ2-7. The CDR3 is made up of 16 amino acids. CDR1 SGHDT and CDR2 YYEEEE come from the germline V gene. The CDR3, as DNA: TGTGCCAGCAGCAGTTACCGGGACAGCTCCTCCTACGAGCAGTACTTC. It specifies CASSSYRDSSSYEQYF.

The count of this clonotype is one. The chain has TRBV7-8 and TRBJ2-7, with D unclear. The end of the DNA is better explained by TRBJ2-5, so the J call may be wrong. The germline CDR1 and CDR2 sequences are SGHVS and FQNEAQ. The CDR3 length is 15 residues. This chain's CDR3 is CASSLSEVRKETQYF. The CDR3 DNA is TGTGCCAGCAGCTTAAGTGAGGTCAGAAAAGAGACCCAGTACTTC.

This chain connects TRBV6-1 to TRBJ1-1; TRBD1 agrees at 7 bases. The better agreement between TRBJ1-2 and the DNA end casts doubt on the J call. Germline loops: CDR1 MNHNS, CDR2 SASEGT. The CDR3 sequence is 13 residues long. The CDR3: CASSQTGYYGYTF. The CDR3 DNA is TGTGCCAGCAGCCAGACAGGGTACTATGGCTACACCTTC.

This clonotype has ten or more counts. This chain joins TRBV5-6 and TRBJ2-1, with D perhaps matching TRBD2 (5 bases). The CDR3 has 16 residues. From germline, CDR1 is SGHDT and CDR2 YYEEEE. V was pared by 0 bases and J by 3 bases, with 13 bases between. The DNA of the CDR3 is TGTGCCAGCAGCTTGGCCGCGGGTCGTAGCTACAATGAGCAGTTCTTC. It encodes CASSLAAGRSYNEQFF.

In this sample, this clonotype is medium-sized. The chain employs TRBV6-6 and TRBJ2-1; a possible D gene is TRBD2 (6 bases). V was pared by 0 bases and J by 1 base, with 7 bases between. Germline CDR1 MNHNY, CDR2 SVGAGI (reference sequence). This CDR3 region has 15 residues. DNA for the CDR3: TGTGCCAGCAGTTACTCGGGGGGTTCCTACAATGAGCAGTTCTTC. As protein: CASSYSGGSYNEQFF.

The chain employs TRBV7-2 and TRBJ2-5; D is possibly TRBD1 (5 bases). With the DNA end fitting TRBJ2-7 better, the J assignment may be wrong. From germline, CDR1 is SGHTA and CDR2 FQGNSA. CDR3 length equals 14 residues. This CDR3 is CASSPSQGFYEQYF. CDR3 bases: TGTGCCAGCAGCCCCAGCCAGGGATTCTACGAGCAGTACTTC.

This clonotype was seen repeatedly, ten times or more. A clone one base away is much larger, so this may be a read error. The genes are TRBV6-4 and TRBJ2-5; 14 bases line up with TRBD2. The germline V gene encodes CDR1 MRHNA and CDR2 SNTAGT. This CDR3 is built from 15 residues. Trimming removed 3 bases from V and 11 bases from J; junction bases left unmatched: 8. The CDR3 DNA is TGTGCCAGCAGTGAAGGGACTAGCGGGAGCCATGAGCAGTACTTC. Amino acids: CASSEGTSGSHEQYF.

There are many counts of this clonotype. The chain joins TRBV7-2 to TRBJ2-1, with D perhaps TRBD2 (5 bases). Deletions cut 8 bases from V and 15 bases from J, with 14 bases between. CDR3 length equals 10 residues. CDR1 is SGHTA and CDR2 is FQGNSA in the germline V gene. CDR3: CASGPRSGFF. The CDR3 DNA follows: TGTGCCAGCGGACCGAGAAGCGGGTTCTTC.

This clonotype has a count of ten or more. The J gene is TRBJ1-4, the V gene TRBV5-6; D ambiguous. With 2 bases removed from V and 5 bases from J, the gap between germline ends came to 13 bases. CDR3 size: 15 residues. CDR1 is SGHDT, CDR2 YYEEEE, per germline. CDR3 residues: CASSFWHMKNEKLFF. The DNA of the CDR3 is TGTGCCAGCAGCTTCTGGCATATGAAGAATGAAAAACTGTTTTTT.

This clonotype was found many times. The J gene is TRBJ1-1, the V gene TRBV5-1; a weak D match, TRBD1 (5 bases). V was shortened by 1 base and J by 3 bases, with 10 bases between the two germline ends. CDR3 size: 14 residues. Germline CDR1 is SGHRS and CDR2 is YFSETQ. The CDR3 sequence is CASSLYLGDTEAFF. CDR3 bases: TGCGCCAGCAGCTTGTATTTGGGGGACACTGAAGCTTTCTTT. Variable domain in full (rest from reference TRBV5-1 and TRBJ1-1): KAGVTQTPRYLIKTRGQQVTLSCSPISGHRSVSWYQQTPGQGLQFLFEYFSETQRNKGNFPGRFSGRQFSNSRSEMNVSTLELGDSALYLCASSLYLGDTEAFFGQGTRLTVV.

The chain is built from TRBV18 and TRBJ1-5; tentative D call: TRBD1 (5 bases). The CDR3 runs to 14 residues. V lost 1 base and J lost 4, with 8 bases in between. The germline CDR1 and CDR2 sequences are KGHSH and LQKENI. The CDR3 loop is CASSPQEGNQPQHF. The CDR3 bases are TGTGCCAGCTCACCACAAGAGGGGAATCAGCCCCAGCATTTT.

About this clonotype: A read error may account for a junction end that differs from germline. The chain carries TRBV7-3 and TRBJ2-3; D may be TRBD1 (5 bases). Per the germline V gene, CDR1 is SGHTA and CDR2 is FQGTGA. The CDR3 totals 15 residues. CDR3 in amino acids: CASSPRSDSTATQYF. CDR3 in DNA: TGTGCCAGCAGTCCGAGGTCTGACAGCACAGCTACGCAGTATTTT.

The CDR3 nucleotides read TGTGCCAGCAGCAGCGACAGGACCTACGAGCAGTACTTC. Translated, it gives CASSSDRTYEQYF. This chain uses TRBV2 with TRBJ2-7, with D possibly TRBD1 on 6 matching bases. The germline gives CDR1 SNHLY, CDR2 FYNNEI. V was clipped by 6 bases and J by 2 bases, with 11 bases between them. There are 13 residues in the CDR3.